The rows below give T cell receptor beta chains drawn from one sample of a study of T cell responses to AZD1222 COVID-19 vaccine. Libraries were prepared by immunoSEQ multiplex PCR; TCRdb keeps only in-frame clonotypes and omits some of them. The repertoire holds some 150,000 clones, with roughly 90% as singletons. The sequences come from peripheral blood, collected 28 days after the second AZD1222 dose. The receptors here all came from an adult who received the AZD1222 COVID-19 vaccine. CDR3s include the opening cysteine and the closing phenylalanine or tryptophan. D genes are given only for firm matches.

d_call	j_call	v_call	cdr3_aa	cdr3_nt
TRBD1	TRBJ1-4	TRBV3-1/TRBV3-2	CASSTRQGSSANEKLFF	TGTGCCAGCAGCACACGACAGGGCTCTTCCGCTAATGAAAAACTGTTTTTT
NA	TRBJ2-7	TRBV27	CASSLMMGHEQYF	TGTGCCAGCAGTTTGATGATGGGTCACGAGCAGTACTTC
TRBD2	TRBJ2-3	TRBV11-2	CASSSSGTSGRRTQYF	TGTGCCAGCAGCTCATCCGGGACTAGCGGGAGACGTACGCAGTATTTT
TRBD1	TRBJ1-1	TRBV5-1	CASSPDRANTEAFF	TGCGCCAGCAGCCCCGACAGGGCGAACACTGAAGCTTTCTTT
NA	TRBJ1-3	TRBV5-1	CASRSGDSGNTIYF	TGCGCCAGTCGATCAGGGGACTCTGGAAACACCATATATTTT
NA	TRBJ2-7	TRBV11-3	CASSLDPAFYEQYF	TGTGCCAGCAGCTTAGATCCCGCATTCTACGAGCAGTACTTC
NA	TRBJ2-5	TRBV5-1	CASSLVQGIGETQYF	TGCGCCAGCAGCTTGGTCCAGGGGATCGGCGAGACCCAGTACTTC
TRBD2	TRBJ2-1	TRBV19	CASSLRTSGTYNEQFF	TGTGCCAGTAGTCTAAGGACTAGCGGGACCTACAATGAGCAGTTCTTC
TRBD1	TRBJ2-6	TRBV4-3	CASSQETGGAGANVLTF	TGCGCCAGCAGCCAAGAGACAGGGGGCGCTGGGGCCAACGTCCTGACTTTC
NA	TRBJ1-1	TRBV30	CAWEQGLASNENTEAFF	TGTGCCTGGGAACAGGGCCTCGCCTCAAACGAGAACACTGAAGCTTTCTTT
NA	TRBJ1-3	TRBV29-1	CSVAGQGPGNTIYF	TGCAGCGTGGCCGGGCAGGGGCCTGGAAACACCATATATTTT
NA	TRBJ1-1	TRBV3-1/TRBV3-2	CASSQDGTTEAFF	TGTGCCAGCAGCCAAGATGGAACAACTGAAGCTTTCTTT
NA	TRBJ2-6	TRBV19	CASSIRVQGANVLTF	TGTGCCAGTAGTATTAGAGTGCAGGGGGCCAACGTCCTGACTTTC
NA	TRBJ1-5	TRBV12-3/TRBV12-4	CASSFKREQPQHF	TGTGCCAGCAGTTTTAAAAGGGAACAGCCCCAGCATTTT
TRBD1	TRBJ1-4	TRBV6-1	CASSGGTETGGTNEKLFF	TGTGCCAGCAGTGGCGGGACAGAAACGGGAGGCACTAATGAAAAACTGTTTTTT
NA	TRBJ1-5	TRBV15	CATSRGGQPQHF	TGTGCCACCAGCAGAGGGGGCCAGCCCCAGCATTTT
NA	TRBJ2-1	TRBV19	CASTIQGGSYNEQFF	TGTGCCAGTACCATTCAGGGGGGCTCCTACAATGAGCAGTTCTTC